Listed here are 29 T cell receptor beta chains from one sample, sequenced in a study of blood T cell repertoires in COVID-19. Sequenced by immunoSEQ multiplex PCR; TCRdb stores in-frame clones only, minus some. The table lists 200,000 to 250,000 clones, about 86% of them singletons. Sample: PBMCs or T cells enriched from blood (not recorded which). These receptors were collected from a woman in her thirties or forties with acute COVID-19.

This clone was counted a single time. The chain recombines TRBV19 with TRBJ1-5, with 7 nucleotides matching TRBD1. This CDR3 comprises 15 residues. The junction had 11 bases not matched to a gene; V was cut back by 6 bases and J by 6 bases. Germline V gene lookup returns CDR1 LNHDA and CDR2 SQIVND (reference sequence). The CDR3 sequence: CASSSAGTVGQPQHF. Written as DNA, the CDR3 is TGTGCCAGTAGCTCCGCCGGGACAGTCGGTCAGCCCCAGCATTTT.

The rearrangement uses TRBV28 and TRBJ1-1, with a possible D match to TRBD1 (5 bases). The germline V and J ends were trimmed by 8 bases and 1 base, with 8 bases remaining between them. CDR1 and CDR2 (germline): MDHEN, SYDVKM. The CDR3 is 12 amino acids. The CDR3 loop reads CASGASNTEAFF. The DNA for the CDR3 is TGTGCCAGCGGGGCCTCGAACACTGAAGCTTTCTTT.

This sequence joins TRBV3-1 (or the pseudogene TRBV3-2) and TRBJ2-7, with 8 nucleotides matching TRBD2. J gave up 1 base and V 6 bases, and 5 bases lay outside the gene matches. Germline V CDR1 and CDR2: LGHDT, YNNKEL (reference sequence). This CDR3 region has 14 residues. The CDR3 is CASSYSGGSYEQYF. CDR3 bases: TGTGCCAGCAGTTACAGCGGGGGATCCTACGAGCAGTACTTC.

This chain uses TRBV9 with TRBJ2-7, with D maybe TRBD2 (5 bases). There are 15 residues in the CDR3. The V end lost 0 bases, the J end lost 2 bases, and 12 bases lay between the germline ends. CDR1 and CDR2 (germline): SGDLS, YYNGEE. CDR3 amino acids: CASSVGQLGTYEQYF. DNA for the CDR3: TGTGCCAGCAGCGTAGGCCAACTAGGTACCTACGAGCAGTACTTC.

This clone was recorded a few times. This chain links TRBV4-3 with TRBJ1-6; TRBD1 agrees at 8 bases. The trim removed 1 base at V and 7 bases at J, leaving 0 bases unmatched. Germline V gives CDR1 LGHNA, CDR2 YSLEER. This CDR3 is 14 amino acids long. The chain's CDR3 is CASSQGDRNSPLHF. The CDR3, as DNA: TGCGCCAGCAGCCAAGGGGACAGGAATTCACCCCTCCACTTT.

The CDR3 nucleotides are TGTGCCACCAGTGATAATGGACTAGATCGAACCGGGGAGCTGTTTTTT. Translating gives CATSDNGLDRTGELFF. This rearrangement joins TRBV24-1 to TRBJ2-2, with 7 nucleotides matching TRBD2. CDR3 size: 16 residues. With 3 bases clipped from V and 5 bases from J, the junction kept 8 bases outside the gene matches. From germline, CDR1 is KGHDR and CDR2 SFDVKD.

The CDR3 region is CASSITSGGGEQYF. In nucleotides, the CDR3 is TGTGCCAGCAGCATAACTAGCGGTGGAGGGGAGCAGTACTTC. The rearrangement links TRBV3-1 (or the pseudogene TRBV3-2) to TRBJ2-7; 8 bases match TRBD2. Germline V gene sequence: CDR1 LGHDT, CDR2 YNNKEL (reference sequence). The CDR3 is 14 residues long. Trimming at V came to 5 bases and at J to 7 bases, leaving 10 bases not matched to a gene.

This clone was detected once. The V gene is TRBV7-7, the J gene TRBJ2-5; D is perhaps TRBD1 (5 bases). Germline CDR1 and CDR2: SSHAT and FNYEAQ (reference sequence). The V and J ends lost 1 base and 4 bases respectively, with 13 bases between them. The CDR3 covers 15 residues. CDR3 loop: CASSLGQGVRETQYF. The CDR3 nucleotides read TGTGCCAGCAGCTTAGGGCAGGGTGTCCGAGAGACCCAGTACTTC.

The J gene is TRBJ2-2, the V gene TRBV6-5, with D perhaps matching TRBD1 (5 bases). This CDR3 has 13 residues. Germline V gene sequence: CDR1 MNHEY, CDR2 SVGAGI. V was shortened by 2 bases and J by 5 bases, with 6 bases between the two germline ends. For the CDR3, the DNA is TGTGCCAGCAGTTACCCAGGGACCGGGGAGCTGTTTTTT. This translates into CASSYPGTGELFF.

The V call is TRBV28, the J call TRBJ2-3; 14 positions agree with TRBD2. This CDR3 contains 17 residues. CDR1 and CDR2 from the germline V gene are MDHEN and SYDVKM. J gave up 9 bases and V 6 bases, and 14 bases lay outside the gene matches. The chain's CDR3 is CASRSPRTSGRSPTQYF. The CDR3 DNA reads TGTGCCAGCAGATCCCCCCGGACTAGCGGGAGGTCGCCAACGCAGTATTTT.

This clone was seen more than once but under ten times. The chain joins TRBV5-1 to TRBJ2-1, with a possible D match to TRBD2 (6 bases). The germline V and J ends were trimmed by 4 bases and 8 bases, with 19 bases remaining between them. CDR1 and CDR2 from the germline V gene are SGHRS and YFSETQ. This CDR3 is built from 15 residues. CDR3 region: CASSKDFTSSDEQFF. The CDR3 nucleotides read TGCGCCAGCAGCAAGGATTTTACTAGCAGCGATGAGCAGTTCTTC.

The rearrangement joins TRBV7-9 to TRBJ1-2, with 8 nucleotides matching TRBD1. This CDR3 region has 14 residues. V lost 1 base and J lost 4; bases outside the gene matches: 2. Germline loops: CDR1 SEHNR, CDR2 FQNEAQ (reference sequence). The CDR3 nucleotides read TGTGCCAGCAGCTTAGGCGGGACAGGCTATGGCTACACCTTC. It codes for CASSLGGTGYGYTF. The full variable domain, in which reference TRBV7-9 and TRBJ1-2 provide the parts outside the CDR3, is DTGVSQNPRHKITKRGQNVTFRCDPISEHNRLYWYRQTLGQGPEFLTYFQNEAQLEKSRLLSDRFSAERPKGSFSTLEIQRTEQGDSAMYLCASSLGGTGYGYTFGSGTRLTVV.

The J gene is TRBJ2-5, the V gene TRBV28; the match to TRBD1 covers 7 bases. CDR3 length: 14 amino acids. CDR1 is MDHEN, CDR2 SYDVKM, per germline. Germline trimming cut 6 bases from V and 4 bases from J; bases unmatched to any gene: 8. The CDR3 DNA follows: TGTGCCAGCAGGCAGACAGGGTCGGGAGAGACCCAGTACTTC. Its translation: CASRQTGSGETQYF.

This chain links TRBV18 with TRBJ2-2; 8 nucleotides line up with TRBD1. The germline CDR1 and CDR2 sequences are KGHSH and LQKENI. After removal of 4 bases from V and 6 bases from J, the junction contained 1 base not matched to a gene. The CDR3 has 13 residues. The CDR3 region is CASSLQGAGELFF. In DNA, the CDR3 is TGTGCCAGCTCACTACAGGGGGCCGGGGAGCTGTTTTTT. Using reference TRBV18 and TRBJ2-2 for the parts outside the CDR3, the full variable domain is NAGVMQNPRHLVRRRGQEARLRCSPMKGHSHVYWYRQLPEEGLKFMVYLQKENIIDESGMPKERFSAEFPKEGPSILRIQQVVRGDSAAYFCASSLQGAGELFFGEGSRLTVL.

The CDR3 DNA reads as TGTGCCAGCACCTCCCGTCTAGCGGGGTCCGGGGAGCTGTTTTTT. Its protein is CASTSRLAGSGELFF. J is TRBJ2-2 and V is TRBV25-1; 9 bases are shared with TRBD2. J lost 6 bases, V lost 7 bases, and 9 bases had no gene match. In germline, CDR1 is MGHDK, CDR2 SYGVNS. The length of the CDR3 is 15 residues.

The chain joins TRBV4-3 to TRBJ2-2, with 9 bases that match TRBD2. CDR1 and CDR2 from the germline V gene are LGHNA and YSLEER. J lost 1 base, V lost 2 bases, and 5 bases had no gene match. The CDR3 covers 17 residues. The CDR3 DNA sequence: TGCGCCAGCAGCCAACAGGCGGGAGGGTTGAACACCGGGGAGCTGTTTTTT. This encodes CASSQQAGGLNTGELFF.

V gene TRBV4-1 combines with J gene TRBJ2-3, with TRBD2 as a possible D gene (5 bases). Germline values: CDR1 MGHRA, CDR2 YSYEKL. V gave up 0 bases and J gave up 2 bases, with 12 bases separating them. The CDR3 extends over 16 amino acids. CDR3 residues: CASSQEGSGYTDTQYF. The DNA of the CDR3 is TGCGCCAGCAGCCAAGAGGGTTCGGGGTACACAGATACGCAGTATTTT.

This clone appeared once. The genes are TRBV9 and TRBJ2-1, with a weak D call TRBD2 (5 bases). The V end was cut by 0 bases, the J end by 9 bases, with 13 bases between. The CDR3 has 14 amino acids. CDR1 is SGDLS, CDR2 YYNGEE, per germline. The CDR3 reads CASSVELVRGEQFF. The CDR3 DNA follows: TGTGCCAGCAGCGTAGAGCTAGTCCGGGGTGAGCAGTTCTTC. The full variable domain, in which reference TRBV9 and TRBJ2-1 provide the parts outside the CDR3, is DSGVTQTPKHLITATGQRVTLRCSPRSGDLSVYWYQQSLDQGLQFLIQYYNGEERAKGNILERFSAQQFPDLHSELNLSSLELGDSALYFCASSVELVRGEQFFGPGTRLTVL.

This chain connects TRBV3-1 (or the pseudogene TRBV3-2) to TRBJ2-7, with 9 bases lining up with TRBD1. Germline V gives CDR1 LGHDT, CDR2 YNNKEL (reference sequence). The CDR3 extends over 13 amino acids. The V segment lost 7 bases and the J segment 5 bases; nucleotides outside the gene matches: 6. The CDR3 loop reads CASTLGQGHEQYF. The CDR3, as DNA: TGTGCCAGCACCTTGGGACAGGGCCACGAGCAGTACTTC.

As DNA, the CDR3 is TGTGCCAGCAGCAAACAACTAGCGGGAGGGCCTTACGGGGAGCTGTTTTTT. As protein: CASSKQLAGGPYGELFF. V gene TRBV7-8 combines with J gene TRBJ2-2; TRBD2 matches at 13 bases. J gave up 7 bases and V 5 bases, and 10 bases lay outside the gene matches. Germline-derived CDR1 and CDR2 are SGHVS and FQNEAQ. CDR3 size: 17 residues. Variable domain in full (rest from reference TRBV7-8 and TRBJ2-2): GAGVSQSPRYKVAKRGQDVALRCDPISGHVSLFWYQQALGQGPEFLTYFQNEAQLDKSGLPSDRFFAERPEGSVSTLKIQRTQQEDSAVYLCASSKQLAGGPYGELFFGEGSRLTVL.

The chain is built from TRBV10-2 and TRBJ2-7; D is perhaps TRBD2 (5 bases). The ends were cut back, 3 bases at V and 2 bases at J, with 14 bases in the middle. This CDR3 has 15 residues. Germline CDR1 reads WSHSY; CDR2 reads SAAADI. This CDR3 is CASSDREFRPYEQYF. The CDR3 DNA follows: TGCGCCAGCAGTGACCGGGAATTCAGACCCTACGAGCAGTACTTC.

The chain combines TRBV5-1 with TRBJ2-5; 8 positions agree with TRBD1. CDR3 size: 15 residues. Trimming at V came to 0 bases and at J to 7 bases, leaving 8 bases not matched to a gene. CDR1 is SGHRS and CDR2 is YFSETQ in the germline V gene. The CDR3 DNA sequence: TGCGCCAGCAGCTTGGGCGGCAGGGGGCCTGGGACCCAGTACTTC. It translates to CASSLGGRGPGTQYF.

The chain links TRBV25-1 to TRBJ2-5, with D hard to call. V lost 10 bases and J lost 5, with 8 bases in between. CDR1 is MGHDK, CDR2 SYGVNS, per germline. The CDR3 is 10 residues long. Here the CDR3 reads CATPRETQYF. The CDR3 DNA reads TGTGCCACCCCGCGCGAGACCCAGTACTTC.

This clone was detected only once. The CDR3 here is CASTGGGSVNQPQHF. CDR3 nucleotides: TGTGCCAGCACCGGGGGGGGAAGTGTAAATCAGCCCCAGCATTTT. The chain carries TRBV6-5 and TRBJ1-5, with D possibly matching TRBD1 (5 bases). V lost 7 bases, J lost 4 bases, and 17 bases lay in between. Germline-derived CDR1 and CDR2 are MNHEY and SVGAGI. The CDR3 length is 15 residues.

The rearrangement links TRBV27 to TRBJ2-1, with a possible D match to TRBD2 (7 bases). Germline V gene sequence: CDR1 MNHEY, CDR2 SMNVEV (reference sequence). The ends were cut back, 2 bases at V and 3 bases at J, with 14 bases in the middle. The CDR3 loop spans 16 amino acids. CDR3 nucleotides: TGTGCCAGCAGTTTAGGGGGCGGGGGTATCTACAATGAGCAGTTCTTC. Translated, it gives CASSLGGGGIYNEQFF.

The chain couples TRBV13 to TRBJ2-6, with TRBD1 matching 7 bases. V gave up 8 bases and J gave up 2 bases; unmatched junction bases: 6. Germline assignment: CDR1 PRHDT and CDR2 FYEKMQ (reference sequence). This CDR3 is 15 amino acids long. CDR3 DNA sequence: TGTGCCAGCGACAGGGCGAAGACTGGGGCCAACGTCCTGACTTTC. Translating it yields CASDRAKTGANVLTF.

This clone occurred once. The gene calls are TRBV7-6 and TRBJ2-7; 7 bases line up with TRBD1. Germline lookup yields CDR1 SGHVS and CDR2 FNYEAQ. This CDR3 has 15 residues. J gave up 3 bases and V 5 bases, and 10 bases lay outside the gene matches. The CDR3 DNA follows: TGTGCCAGCAGCCACATGGGACAGACCGTCTACGAGCAGTACTTC. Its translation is CASSHMGQTVYEQYF. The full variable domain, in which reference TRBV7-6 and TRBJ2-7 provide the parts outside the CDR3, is GAGVSQSPRYKVTKRGQDVALRCDPISGHVSLYWYRQALGQGPEFLTYFNYEAQQDKSGLPNDRFSAERPEGSISTLTIQRTEQRDSAMYRCASSHMGQTVYEQYFGPGTRLTVT.

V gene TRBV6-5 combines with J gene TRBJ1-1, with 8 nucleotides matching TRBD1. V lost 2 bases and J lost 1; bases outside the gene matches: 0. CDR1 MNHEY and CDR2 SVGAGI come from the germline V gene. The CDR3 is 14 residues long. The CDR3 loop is CASSYDRGNTEAFF. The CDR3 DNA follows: TGTGCCAGCAGTTACGACAGGGGGAACACTGAAGCTTTCTTT.

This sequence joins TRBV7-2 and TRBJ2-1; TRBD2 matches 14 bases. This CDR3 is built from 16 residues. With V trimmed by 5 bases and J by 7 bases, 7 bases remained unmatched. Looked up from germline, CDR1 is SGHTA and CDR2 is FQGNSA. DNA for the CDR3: TGTGCCAGCAGCCCCGGACTAGCGGGAGGTGAAAATGAGCAGTTCTTC. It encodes CASSPGLAGGENEQFF.